This TCR beta chain was observed in a study of T cell changes during pregnancy in multiple sclerosis. Trimming stripped 4 bases from V and 5 bases from J, with 24 bases between. This CDR3 has 18 amino acids. CDR1 and CDR2 (germline): LGHNA, YNFKEQ. Data came from immunoSEQ multiplex PCR; TCRdb stores just in-frame clones and leaves some out. The repertoire holds under 45,000 clones, with over 90% as singletons. The chain has TRBV4-2 and TRBJ2-1; D gene unclear. The clonotype was recovered from a female donor in good health, enrolled as a control in a pregnancy study. This sample comprised CD4+ T cells from peripheral blood mononuclear cells, obtained in the third trimester of pregnancy. The CDR3 nucleotides read TGTGCCAGCAGCCTAACCACCGCACGGGTCGGCGCCCACAATGAGCAGTTCTTC. It specifies CASSLTTARVGAHNEQFF.